What follows are 9 T cell receptor beta chains derived from one specimen sequenced in a study of blood T cell repertoires in COVID-19. Some clones are missing from TCRdb's copy, which holds only in-frame ones; the method was immunoSEQ multiplex PCR. This sample has 150,000 to 200,000 clones, with over 75% found just once. Sequenced material: peripheral blood. Every receptor here comes from a woman at least 80 years old with acute or convalescent COVID-19.

The chain combines TRBV7-9 with TRBJ2-5, with 10 nucleotides matching TRBD1. The trim removed 5 bases at V and 5 bases at J, leaving 8 bases unmatched. The CDR3 contains 15 residues. Germline lookup yields CDR1 SEHNR and CDR2 FQNEAQ (reference sequence). CDR3 loop: CASSQRDRGRETQYF. CDR3 DNA: TGTGCCAGCAGCCAACGGGACAGGGGAAGGGAGACCCAGTACTTC.

The chain uses TRBV5-1 and TRBJ1-1, with 7 bases that match TRBD1. The V gene end was trimmed by 1 base and the J gene end by 1 base; junction bases not matched to a gene: 4. The CDR3 runs to 15 residues. Germline CDR1 SGHRS, CDR2 YFSETQ. CDR3 DNA sequence: TGCGCCAGCAGCTTGCGGACAGGTTCGAACACTGAAGCTTTCTTT. Residues: CASSLRTGSNTEAFF.

This clone was seen more than once but under ten times. CDR3 nucleotides: TGTGCTAGTGGTTTCTCACCCCGGGGGGGATTAGCAACTAATGAAAAACTGTTTTTT. Translation: CASGFSPRGGLATNEKLFF. V gene TRBV12-5 combines with J gene TRBJ1-4; a weak D match, TRBD1 (5 bases). There are 19 residues in the CDR3. V lost 3 bases, J lost 0 bases, and 20 bases lay in between. Germline V gene data show CDR1 as LGHNT and CDR2 as FRNRAP.

The chain combines TRBV7-2 with TRBJ2-1; possible D gene TRBD1, 6 bases. CDR1 and CDR2 from the germline V gene are SGHTA and FQGNSA. V was cut by 1 base and J by 14 bases, with 15 bases left in between. The CDR3 runs 13 residues. The chain's CDR3 is CASSLEKGQREFF. For the CDR3, the DNA is TGTGCCAGCAGCTTAGAGAAGGGACAAAGGGAGTTCTTC.

This chain uses TRBV19 with TRBJ2-6, with 10 nucleotides matching TRBD2. The trim removed 2 bases at V and 0 bases at J, leaving 1 base unmatched. Germline CDR1 and CDR2: LNHDA and SQIVND (reference sequence). This CDR3 contains 17 residues. Here the CDR3 reads CASSILAGVSGANVLTF. CDR3 coding DNA: TGTGCCAGTAGTATACTAGCGGGAGTCTCTGGGGCCAACGTCCTGACTTTC.

This chain links TRBV7-9 with TRBJ2-7; D call uncertain. From germline, CDR1 is SEHNR and CDR2 FQNEAQ (reference sequence). CDR3 length: 12 residues. The V end lost 1 base, the J end lost 9 bases, and 10 bases lay between the germline ends. Here the CDR3 reads CASSLGAPGQYF. For the CDR3, the DNA is TGTGCCAGCAGCTTAGGAGCCCCCGGGCAGTACTTC.

The chain links TRBV5-6 to TRBJ2-3; D is perhaps TRBD1 (5 bases). The germline V gene encodes CDR1 SGHDT and CDR2 YYEEEE. Trimming removed 4 bases from V and 0 bases from J, with 15 bases in between. The CDR3 runs to 16 residues. CDR3 sequence: CASSAVGRTSTDTQYF. The CDR3 DNA reads as TGTGCCAGCAGCGCCGTGGGGCGTACTAGCACAGATACGCAGTATTTT.

This clone was seen only a few times. The chain carries TRBV11-2 and TRBJ1-1, with D possibly being TRBD1 (5 bases). CDR1 is SGHAT and CDR2 is FQNNGV in the germline V gene. The CDR3 is 13 residues long. The ends were cut back, 1 base at V and 5 bases at J, with 8 bases in the middle. CDR3 region: CASSLARETEAFF. Here the CDR3 DNA reads TGTGCCAGCAGCTTAGCCAGGGAAACTGAAGCTTTCTTT.

V gene TRBV6-4 combines with J gene TRBJ1-1; possible D gene TRBD1, 5 bases. Per the germline V gene, CDR1 is MRHNA and CDR2 is SNTAGT. This CDR3 is 13 amino acids long. Trimming took off 5 bases at V and 1 base at J, with 8 bases between the two ends. CDR3 coding DNA: TGTGCCAGCAGTCCCACAGGGAACACTGAAGCTTTCTTT. It translates to CASSPTGNTEAFF.